Below, 10 T cell receptor beta chains from the same sample are listed, as sequenced in a study of cytomegalovirus exposure and HLA in healthy donors. PCR involved 60 Vbeta and 13 Jbeta primers. Repertoires were generated with immunoSEQ multiplex PCR, while TCRdb's copy carries only in-frame clones and drops some. The table lists about 140,000 clones, approximately 80% of them singletons. Sequenced sample: PBMCs. Receptor source: a woman aged 40 to 50 in good health and CMV-seronegative.

V and J are TRBV27 and TRBJ2-7, with 7 bases that match TRBD2. The CDR3 totals 11 residues. Germline CDR1 and CDR2: MNHEY and SMNVEV (reference sequence). The V and J ends lost 11 bases and 9 bases, in that order; junction bases with no gene match: 10. CDR3 sequence: CASQSPGGQYF. Here the CDR3 DNA reads TGTGCCTCCCAGAGTCCGGGGGGGCAGTACTTC.

This chain links TRBV11-3 with TRBJ2-5, with D possibly being TRBD1 (5 bases). CDR3 length: 15 residues. CDR1 is SGHNT, CDR2 YENEEA, per germline. The germline V and J ends were trimmed by 5 bases and 0 bases, with 13 bases remaining between them. The CDR3 region is CASSPRRGHQETQYF. Written as DNA, the CDR3 is TGTGCCAGCAGCCCTCGAAGGGGCCACCAAGAGACCCAGTACTTC.

This clone was observed a few times. The chain is built from TRBV6-5 and TRBJ2-7; 12 bases agree with TRBD1. Germline loops: CDR1 MNHEY, CDR2 SVGAGI. The junction had 3 bases not matched to a gene; V was cut back by 4 bases and J by 2 bases. The CDR3 extends over 15 amino acids. CDR3 loop: CASSSRDRGPYEQYF. CDR3 DNA: TGTGCCAGCAGTTCTCGGGACAGGGGGCCCTACGAGCAGTACTTC.

The chain employs TRBV4-1 and TRBJ2-1, with D possibly matching TRBD1 (5 bases). Trimming removed 4 bases at V and 1 base at J, with 20 bases between. Germline V gene sequence: CDR1 MGHRA, CDR2 YSYEKL. The CDR3 consists of 18 residues. CDR3 nucleotide sequence: TGCGCCAGCAGCCGACCAGGGTTGACAGTCCAGTCCTACAATGAGCAGTTCTTC. The encoded protein is CASSRPGLTVQSYNEQFF.

This clone was counted only a few times. The chain is built from TRBV6-5 and TRBJ2-2, with TRBD1 as a possible D gene (5 bases). Germline V gene lookup returns CDR1 MNHEY and CDR2 SVGAGI. The CDR3 is 16 residues long. Deletions cut 4 bases from V and 0 bases from J, with 12 bases between. The CDR3 coding sequence is TGTGCCAGCAGTTCACCCCGACAGACGAACACCGGGGAGCTGTTTTTT. Amino acids: CASSSPRQTNTGELFF.

CDR3 residues: CASGLAGGNEQFF. The CDR3 DNA reads as TGTGCCAGCGGACTAGCGGGTGGCAATGAGCAGTTCTTC. The rearrangement links TRBV27 to TRBJ2-1; 11 positions agree with TRBD2. J gave up 6 bases and V 8 bases, and 3 bases lay outside the gene matches. In germline, CDR1 is MNHEY, CDR2 SMNVEV (reference sequence). CDR3 size: 13 residues.

This chain links TRBV6-5 with TRBJ2-7, with TRBD2 as a possible D gene (6 bases). The V end lost 10 bases, the J end lost 1 base, and 20 bases lay between the germline ends. The CDR3 totals 15 residues. Germline V gives CDR1 MNHEY, CDR2 SVGAGI. The CDR3 reads CATMGLGLASYEQYF. The DNA of the CDR3 is TGTGCCACCATGGGGCTCGGGCTAGCGTCCTACGAGCAGTACTTC.

V is TRBV6-5 and J is TRBJ1-6; TRBD1 matches 8 bases. The germline CDR1 and CDR2 sequences are MNHEY and SVGAGI. The CDR3 is 15 amino acids. The V segment lost 5 bases and the J segment 11 bases; nucleotides outside the gene matches: 11. CDR3 amino acids: CASSAEGQGQPPLHF. The CDR3 region has the DNA TGTGCCAGCAGTGCCGAAGGACAGGGACAGCCACCCCTCCACTTT.

The chain carries TRBV19 and TRBJ2-2; 8 nucleotides match TRBD2. The CDR3 spans 14 residues. V shed 6 bases and J 6 bases; nucleotides not matched to a gene: 6. Germline V gene sequence: CDR1 LNHDA, CDR2 SQIVND (reference sequence). The CDR3 coding sequence is TGTGCCAGTAGGCTCGGGGGGGCAGCCGGGGAGCTGTTTTTT. This encodes CASRLGGAAGELFF.

The V call is TRBV7-2, the J call TRBJ1-4; D is possibly TRBD1 (6 bases). The V end was cut by 5 bases, the J end by 8 bases, with 15 bases between. Germline V gene lookup returns CDR1 SGHTA and CDR2 FQGNSA. The CDR3 length is 14 residues. The CDR3 here is CASSPPGGREKLFF. For the CDR3, the DNA is TGTGCCAGCAGCCCTCCGGGGGGCAGAGAAAAACTGTTTTTT.